Listed below are T cell receptor beta chains from one sample, sequenced in a study of cytomegalovirus exposure and HLA in healthy donors. Sequencing used immunoSEQ multiplex PCR; TCRdb keeps in-frame clones, though not all of them. This repertoire includes around 100,000 clones. Material: PBMCs. These receptors came from a man aged 50 to 60 in good health and CMV-seronegative. CDR3s include the opening cysteine and the closing phenylalanine or tryptophan. The order of the fields is J gene, V gene, D gene, CDR3 DNA, CDR3 protein. D genes are given only for firm matches.

TRBJ1-2 | TRBV4-1 | . | TGCGCCAGCAGCCCCGTGTTTACAGAAAACTATGGCTACACCTTC | CASSPVFTENYGYTF
TRBJ2-1 | TRBV18 | TRBD2 | TGTGCCAGCTCACCACCGGGGACTAGCGGGAGGGATGAGCAGTTCTTC | CASSPPGTSGRDEQFF
TRBJ2-7 | TRBV7-9 | . | TGTGCCAGCAGACTAGAAGCCTACGAGCAGTACTTC | CASRLEAYEQYF
TRBJ1-5 | TRBV19 | TRBD1 | TGTGCCAGTAGTATAGAAACAGGGGGACGAGCCCAGCATTTT | CASSIETGGRAQHF
TRBJ2-1 | TRBV7-3 | . | TGTGCCAGCAGCTTACGACCCTCGGGGGTGGATGAGCAGTTCTTC | CASSLRPSGVDEQFF
TRBJ2-7 | TRBV18 | TRBD2 | TGTGCCAGCTCCCCTTACGGGACTAGCAACCACGAGCAGTACTTC | CASSPYGTSNHEQYF
TRBJ1-2 | TRBV29-1 | . | TGCAGCGTTGAACTAGGATCCCGACCTGGAGGCTACACCTTC | CSVELGSRPGGYTF
TRBJ1-4 | TRBV18 | . | TGTGCCAGCTCAACGGGACGGGGGGTGAGACTGTTTTTT | CASSTGRGVRLFF
TRBJ1-2 | TRBV5-6 | . | TGTGCCAGCAGCTGGCGGGAGGGAGCGTTTGTTAATGGCTACACCTTC | CASSWREGAFVNGYTF
TRBJ1-3 | TRBV6-5 | TRBD1 | TGTGCCAGCAGCGACAGGGCAGCTGGAAACACCATATATTTT | CASSDRAAGNTIYF
TRBJ2-1 | TRBV6-4 | TRBD2 | TGTGCCAGCAGTGTACTAGCGGGGGACAATGAGCAGTTCTTC | CASSVLAGDNEQFF
TRBJ1-6 | TRBV5-1 | TRBD1 | TGCGCCAGCAGCCTACAACAGGGGGCTAATAATTCACCCCTCCACTTT | CASSLQQGANNSPLHF
TRBJ2-5 | TRBV11-2 | TRBD1 | TGTGCCAGCAGCTTATACCGGGACAGCTCGAAAGAGACCCAGTACTTC | CASSLYRDSSKETQYF
TRBJ2-7 | TRBV6-5 | TRBD2 | TGTGCCAGCAGGACTAGCGGATACTACGAGCAGTACTTC | CASRTSGYYEQYF
TRBJ2-3 | TRBV19 | . | TGTGCCAGTAGTATAGACCGGGCAGATACGCAGTATTTT | CASSIDRADTQYF
TRBJ2-1 | TRBV19 | TRBD2 | TGTGCCAGTAGGGCTAGCGGGGGCTCCTACAATGAGCAGTTCTTC | CASRASGGSYNEQFF
TRBJ2-1 | TRBV12-5 | . | TGTGCTAGTGGTTTGAGGGGCTCCTACAATGAGCAGTTCTTC | CASGLRGSYNEQFF
TRBJ1-6 | TRBV7-9 | TRBD1 | TGTGCCAGCAGCCCCGAGACAGGGGGATTGTCCTATAATTCACCCCTCCACTTT | CASSPETGGLSYNSPLHF
TRBJ2-3 | TRBV29-1 | TRBD1 | TGCAGCGTGACAGGGGCCAGCACAGATACGCAGTATTTT | CSVTGASTDTQYF
TRBJ1-1 | TRBV25-1 | TRBD1 | TGTGCCAGCAGTGATACCCAGGGGGACACTGAAGCTTTCTTT | CASSDTQGDTEAFF
TRBJ2-5 | TRBV10-3 | . | TGTGCCACCGCGGACGGGATCCAAGAGACCCAGTACTTC | CATADGIQETQYF
TRBJ1-4 | TRBV18 | . | TGTGCCAGCTCACCAGAGGCAACTAATGAAAAACTGTTTTTT | CASSPEATNEKLFF
TRBJ1-3 | TRBV9 | . | TGTGCCAGCAGCCTCGGGGGGGATGGAAACACCATATATTTT | CASSLGGDGNTIYF
TRBJ2-1 | TRBV30 | TRBD2 | TGTGCCTGTACTAGCGGTTCCTCCTACAATGAGCAGTTCTTC | CACTSGSSYNEQFF